Following are 3 T cell receptor beta chains from one sample sequenced in a study of follicular helper T cells after annual influenza vaccination. The time point was: 2014-2015 season, pre-vaccination. Sequenced by immunoSEQ multiplex PCR; TCRdb stores in-frame clones only, minus some. Among some 10,000 clones listed, approximately 80% were seen once. This sample comprised CXCR5- memory CD4+ T cells sorted from blood, obtained on the day of influenza vaccination. The receptors originated from an adult who received the influenza vaccine.

This sequence joins TRBV29-1 and TRBJ2-3; possibly TRBD2 for D (5 bases). The length of the CDR3 is 13 residues. The germline V gene encodes CDR1 SQVTM and CDR2 ANQGSEA. The V gene lost 4 bases and the J gene lost 2 bases, with 10 bases spanning the gap. CDR3 bases: TGCAGCGTTGGAGAGGGTAACACAGATACGCAGTATTTT. Translating gives CSVGEGNTDTQYF.

The chain carries TRBV4-3 and TRBJ1-6; D gene ambiguous. The CDR3 is 16 residues long. The germline V and J ends were trimmed by 4 bases and 0 bases, with 10 bases remaining between them. Germline loops: CDR1 LGHNA, CDR2 YSLEER. The CDR3 DNA reads as TGCGCCAGCAGCCCTGCCCTGAGCTCCTATAATTCACCCCTCCACTTT. Protein: CASSPALSSYNSPLHF.

The gene calls are TRBV7-9 and TRBJ2-5; 7 positions agree with TRBD1. With 6 bases clipped from V and 2 bases from J, the junction kept 9 bases outside the gene matches. The CDR3 is made up of 15 amino acids. Germline V gene sequence: CDR1 SEHNR, CDR2 FQNEAQ (reference sequence). CDR3 coding DNA: TGTGCCAGCAGGCGTCCGGGACAGCCGCAAGAGACCCAGTACTTC. This codes for CASRRPGQPQETQYF.